The 16 T cell receptor beta chains below all came from one sample that was sequenced in a study of brain T cells in children with intractable seizures. The data were produced by immunoSEQ multiplex PCR, yet TCRdb's version contains in-frame clones alone and is incomplete. The repertoire holds hundreds of thousands of clones, with 93% as singletons. Time point indicated: blood from clinic visit 5 months post-surgery; TSC patient then seizure free. Here the sequenced sample was peripheral blood, taken around 5 months after surgery. The source of these receptors is a boy younger than two with tuberous sclerosis and intractable seizures.

The chain recombines TRBV6-6 with TRBJ1-1; the D is unclear. This CDR3 contains 14 residues. Germline values: CDR1 MNHNY, CDR2 SVGAGI (reference sequence). The V end lost 6 bases, the J end lost 2 bases, and 13 bases lay between the germline ends. The CDR3 DNA follows: TGTGCCAGCAGCCCGCGCCACACTAACACTGAAGCTTTCTTT. Translation gives CASSPRHTNTEAFF.

The CDR3 nucleotides read TGCAGTGCTAGTCCCAAAGCGGAGAGCACAGATACGCAGTATTTT. Residues: CSASPKAESTDTQYF. V usage is TRBV20-1 and J usage is TRBJ2-3, with TRBD2 as a possible D gene (5 bases). V was cut by 3 bases and J by 0 bases, with 13 bases left in between. CDR1 and CDR2 (germline): DFQATT, SNEGSKA (reference sequence). This CDR3 is built from 15 residues.

This rearrangement joins TRBV12-3 or TRBV12-4 to TRBJ1-1; unclear D gene. CDR3 size: 13 residues. The germline V and J ends were trimmed by 6 bases and 5 bases, with 13 bases remaining between them. The CDR3 here is CASRKRVRTEAFF. In DNA, the CDR3 is TGTGCCAGCAGAAAGAGGGTGCGGACTGAAGCTTTCTTT.

This rearrangement joins TRBV5-8 to TRBJ1-2, with D maybe TRBD1 (6 bases). The V gene lost 4 bases and the J gene lost 4 bases, with 20 bases spanning the gap. Germline assignment: CDR1 SGHTS and CDR2 YDEGEE. CDR3 length: 16 amino acids. For the CDR3, the DNA is TGTGCCAGCAGCCCTTTTCTGGCCGGGACAAGCTATGGCTACACCTTC. The encoded protein is CASSPFLAGTSYGYTF.

The genes are TRBV19 and TRBJ1-1; no reliable D call. Trimming took 3 bases from V and 5 from J, leaving 10 bases between them. This CDR3 comprises 13 residues. Germline CDR1 reads LNHDA; CDR2 reads SQIVND (reference sequence). CDR3 sequence reads: CASSINFRTEAFF. DNA for the CDR3: TGTGCCAGTAGTATTAACTTTCGGACTGAAGCTTTCTTT.

This chain connects TRBV7-6 to TRBJ2-7; D is perhaps TRBD1 (6 bases). Trimming removed 4 bases at V and 7 bases at J, with 17 bases between. The germline gives CDR1 SGHVS, CDR2 FNYEAQ. The CDR3 loop spans 14 amino acids. The CDR3 spells CASSSKTGTREQYF. Written as DNA, the CDR3 is TGTGCCAGCAGCTCGAAAACCGGGACACGGGAGCAGTACTTC.

This chain connects TRBV7-2 to TRBJ2-1, with a tentative D call TRBD2 (6 bases). This CDR3 comprises 15 residues. Germline V gene data show CDR1 as SGHTA and CDR2 as FQGNSA. V was pared by 3 bases and J by 4 bases, with 13 bases between. The CDR3 bases are TGTGCCAGCAGCTTGATCCCGGGGAGGTACAATGAGCAGTTCTTC. Translated: CASSLIPGRYNEQFF. The whole variable domain, remainder taken from reference TRBV7-2 and TRBJ2-1, is GAGVSQSPSNKVTEKGKDVELRCDPISGHTALYWYRQSLGQGLEFLIYFQGNSAPDKSGLPSDRFSAERTGGSVSTLTIQRTQQEDSAVYLCASSLIPGRYNEQFFGPGTRLTVL.

Regarding this clone: One junction end does not reproduce the germline sequence, and a read error may be involved. J is TRBJ1-2 and V is TRBV11-2; TRBD1 is a possible D gene (6 bases). Germline assignment: CDR1 SGHAT and CDR2 FQNNGV. The CDR3 has 14 residues. As DNA, the CDR3 is TGTGCCAGCAGCTTAGTGGGGGGCCGTGGGCATCTCCATTTC. This translates into CASSLVGGRGHLHF.

V and J are TRBV6-5 and TRBJ2-3; tentatively, D is TRBD2 (6 bases). The CDR3 is made up of 16 amino acids. Deletions cut 0 bases from V and 0 bases from J, with 10 bases between. CDR1 is MNHEY and CDR2 is SVGAGI in the germline V gene. The CDR3 DNA reads TGTGCCAGCAGTTACTCTCTAGCGTTTAGCACAGATACGCAGTATTTT. Protein sequence: CASSYSLAFSTDTQYF.

The chain uses TRBV11-3 and TRBJ2-6; D might be TRBD1 or TRBD2, each matching 5 bases. V was trimmed by 5 bases and J by 0 bases, leaving 23 bases between them. Germline V CDR1 and CDR2: SGHNT, YENEEA. The CDR3 spans 20 residues. The CDR3 region has the DNA TGTGCCAGCAGCCCAGAGGCTTCGGGACCCCAAGGCTCTGGGGCCAACGTCCTGACTTTC. Its translation is CASSPEASGPQGSGANVLTF.

This chain joins TRBV2 and TRBJ2-1, with 14 bases matching TRBD2. Germline trimming cut 1 base from V and 7 bases from J; bases unmatched to any gene: 9. The CDR3 runs 18 residues. Germline CDR1 and CDR2: SNHLY and FYNNEI. The CDR3 region is CASSEDRLAGGLGNEQFF. The DNA for the CDR3 is TGTGCCAGCAGTGAAGACCGACTAGCGGGGGGGCTAGGGAATGAGCAGTTCTTC.

CDR3 protein: CAWGTSGGAYEQFF. The CDR3 DNA follows: TGTGCCTGGGGAACTAGCGGGGGGGCATATGAGCAGTTCTTC. The chain recombines TRBV30 with TRBJ2-1, with 13 nucleotides matching TRBD2. Trimming removed 5 bases from V and 8 bases from J; junction bases left unmatched: 6. This CDR3 region has 14 residues. Germline V gene sequence: CDR1 GTSNPN, CDR2 SVGIG (reference sequence).

V and J are TRBV28 and TRBJ1-5; D unclear. This CDR3 contains 15 residues. V was pared by 7 bases and J by 4 bases, with 17 bases between. Germline V gives CDR1 MDHEN, CDR2 SYDVKM. CDR3 sequence reads: CASTHWGDFNQPQHF. The CDR3 bases are TGTGCCAGCACCCACTGGGGTGACTTTAATCAGCCCCAGCATTTT.

The chain is built from TRBV7-3 and TRBJ2-5; D could derive from TRBD1 or TRBD2 (5 bases each). Per germline, CDR1 SGHTA and CDR2 FQGTGA. CDR3 size: 15 residues. V gave up 2 bases and J gave up 5 bases, with 15 bases separating them. CDR3 protein: CASSLSPIGGETQYF. CDR3 coding DNA: TGTGCCAGCAGCTTATCGCCCATTGGGGGTGAGACCCAGTACTTC.

This clone showed up just a few times. This rearrangement joins TRBV15 to TRBJ1-2; tentative D call: TRBD1 (6 bases). The germline gives CDR1 LNHNV, CDR2 YYDKDF (reference sequence). The CDR3 totals 13 residues. With 6 bases removed from V and 1 base from J, the gap between germline ends came to 9 bases. The CDR3 loop reads CATSLGGNYGYTF. DNA of the CDR3: TGTGCCACCAGTCTAGGGGGTAACTATGGCTACACCTTC.

This clone appeared a single time. This chain uses TRBV5-1 with TRBJ2-7; D is possibly TRBD2 (6 bases). The CDR3 runs to 14 residues. Germline CDR1 is SGHRS and CDR2 is YFSETQ. The V end lost 4 bases, the J end lost 0 bases, and 11 bases lay between the germline ends. CDR3 coding DNA: TGCGCCAGCAGCGACGGGACTCTCTCCTACGAGCAGTACTTC. Residues: CASSDGTLSYEQYF. The full variable domain, in which reference TRBV5-1 and TRBJ2-7 provide the parts outside the CDR3, is KAGVTQTPRYLIKTRGQQVTLSCSPISGHRSVSWYQQTPGQGLQFLFEYFSETQRNKGNFPGRFSGRQFSNSRSEMNVSTLELGDSALYLCASSDGTLSYEQYFGPGTRLTVT.